This T cell receptor (beta chain) came from a study of blood T cells in healthy people across ages. CDR1 is MNHEY, CDR2 SMNVEV, per germline (reference sequence). The CDR3 extends over 15 amino acids. The germline V and J ends were trimmed by 5 bases and 11 bases, with 23 bases remaining between them. Overall study results and limits: Estimates of diversity drawn from one million T cells were considered underestimates.

Through a sample-barcoded 5' primer and a J-beta primer mix, a second PCR was run for roughly 7 to 12 cycles. TCRdb reprocessed the 5' RACE reads via MiXCR and lists one record per CDR3 protein. Altogether about 1.6 million distinct CDR3 sequences are present, about 35% being singletons, with the ten largest covering approximately 10%. As to this clonotype: Its antigen is unidentified.

The chain recombines TRBV27 with TRBJ2-3; D is perhaps TRBD1 or TRBD2 (6 bases each). This clonotype was sampled from a woman aged 25-40 years in good health. The sequenced material came from blood. CDR3 residues: CASSQYQGGRGWQYF. DNA for the CDR3: TGTGCCAGCAGTCAATACCAAGGGGGGCGAGGATGGCAGTATTTT.